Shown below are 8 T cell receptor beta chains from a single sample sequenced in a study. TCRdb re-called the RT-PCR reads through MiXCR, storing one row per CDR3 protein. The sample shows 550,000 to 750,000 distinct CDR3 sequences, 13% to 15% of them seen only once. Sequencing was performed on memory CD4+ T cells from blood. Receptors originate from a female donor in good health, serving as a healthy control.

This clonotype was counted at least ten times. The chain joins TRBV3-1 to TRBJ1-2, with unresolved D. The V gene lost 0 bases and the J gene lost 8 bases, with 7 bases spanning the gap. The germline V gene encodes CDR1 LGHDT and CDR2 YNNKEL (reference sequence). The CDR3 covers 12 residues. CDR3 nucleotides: TGTGCCAGCAGCCAAGAAGGGTGGGGCTACACCTTC. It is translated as CASSQEGWGYTF.

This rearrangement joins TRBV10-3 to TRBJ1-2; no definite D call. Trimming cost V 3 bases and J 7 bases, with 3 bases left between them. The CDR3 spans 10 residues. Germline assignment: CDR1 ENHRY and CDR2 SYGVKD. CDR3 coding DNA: TGTGCCATCAGTGACCCTGGCTACACCTTC. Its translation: CAISDPGYTF.

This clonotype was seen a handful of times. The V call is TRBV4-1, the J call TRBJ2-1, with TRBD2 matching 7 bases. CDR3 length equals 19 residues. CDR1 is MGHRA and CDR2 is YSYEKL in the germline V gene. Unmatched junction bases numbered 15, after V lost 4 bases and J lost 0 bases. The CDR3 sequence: CASSPPSGLADHSYNEQFF. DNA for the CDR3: TGCGCCAGCAGCCCCCCCTCGGGGCTAGCGGACCACTCCTACAATGAGCAGTTCTTC.

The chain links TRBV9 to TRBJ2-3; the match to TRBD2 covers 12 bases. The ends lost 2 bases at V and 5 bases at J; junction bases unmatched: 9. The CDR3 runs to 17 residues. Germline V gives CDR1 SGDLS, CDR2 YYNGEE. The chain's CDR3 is CASSVALAGGPGDTQYF. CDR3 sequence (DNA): TGTGCCAGCAGCGTTGCCCTAGCGGGGGGGCCGGGAGATACGCAGTATTTT.

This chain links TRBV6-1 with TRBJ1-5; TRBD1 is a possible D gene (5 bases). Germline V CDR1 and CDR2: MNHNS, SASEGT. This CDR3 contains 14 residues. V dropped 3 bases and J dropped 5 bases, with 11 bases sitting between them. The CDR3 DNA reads TGTGCCAGCAGTGATAAGGGCAGGGATCAGCCCCAGCATTTT. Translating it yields CASSDKGRDQPQHF.

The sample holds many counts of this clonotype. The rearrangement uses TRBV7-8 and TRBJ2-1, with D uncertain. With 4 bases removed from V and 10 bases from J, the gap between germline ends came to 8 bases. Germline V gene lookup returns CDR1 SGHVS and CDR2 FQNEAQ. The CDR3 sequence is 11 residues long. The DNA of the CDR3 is TGTGCCAGCAGCTCCTACCGGGAGCAGTTCTTC. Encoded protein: CASSSYREQFF. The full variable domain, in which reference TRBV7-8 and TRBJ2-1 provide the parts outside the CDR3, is GAGVSQSPRYKVAKRGQDVALRCDPISGHVSLFWYQQALGQGPEFLTYFQNEAQLDKSGLPSDRFFAERPEGSVSTLKIQRTQQEDSAVYLCASSSYREQFFGPGTRLTVL.

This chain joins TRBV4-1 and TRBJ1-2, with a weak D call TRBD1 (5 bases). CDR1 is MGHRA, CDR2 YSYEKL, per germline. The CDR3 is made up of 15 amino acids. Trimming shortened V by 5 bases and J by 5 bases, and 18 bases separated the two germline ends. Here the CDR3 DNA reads TGCGCCAGCAGCGGGACTCTTCTTGGTGCTTATGGCTACACCTTC. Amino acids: CASSGTLLGAYGYTF.

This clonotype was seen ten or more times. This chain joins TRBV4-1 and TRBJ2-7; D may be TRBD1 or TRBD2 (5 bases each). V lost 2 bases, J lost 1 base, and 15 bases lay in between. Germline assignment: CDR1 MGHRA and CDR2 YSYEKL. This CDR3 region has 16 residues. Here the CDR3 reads CASSQKFGTASYEQYF. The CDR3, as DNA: TGCGCCAGCAGCCAAAAGTTCGGGACCGCTTCCTACGAGCAGTACTTC.